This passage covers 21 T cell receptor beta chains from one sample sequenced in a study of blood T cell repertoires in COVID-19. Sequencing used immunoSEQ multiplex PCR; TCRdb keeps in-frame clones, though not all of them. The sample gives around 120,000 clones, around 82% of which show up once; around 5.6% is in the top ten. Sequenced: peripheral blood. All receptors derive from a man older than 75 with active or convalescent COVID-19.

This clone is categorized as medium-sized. The chain's CDR3 is CASSLPGGGNTGELFF. As DNA, the CDR3 is TGTGCCAGCAGCTTACCTGGCGGGGGTAACACCGGGGAGCTGTTTTTT. The chain carries TRBV5-4 and TRBJ2-2; TRBD2 aligns across 7 bases. The CDR3 totals 16 residues. The V segment lost 2 bases and the J segment 2 bases; nucleotides outside the gene matches: 6. Germline V lookup: CDR1 SGHNT, CDR2 YYREEE (reference sequence).

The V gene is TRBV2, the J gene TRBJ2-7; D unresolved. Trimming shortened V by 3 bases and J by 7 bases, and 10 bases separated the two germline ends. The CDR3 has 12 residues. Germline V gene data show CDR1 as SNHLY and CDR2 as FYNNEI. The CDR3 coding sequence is TGTGCCAGCAGTGATTCGGGTTGGGAGCAGTACTTC. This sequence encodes CASSDSGWEQYF. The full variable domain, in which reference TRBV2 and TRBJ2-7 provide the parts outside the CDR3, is EPEVTQTPSHQVTQMGQEVILRCVPISNHLYFYWYRQILGQKVEFLVSFYNNEISEKSEIFDDQFSVERPDGSNFTLKIRSTKLEDSAMYFCASSDSGWEQYFGPGTRLTVT.

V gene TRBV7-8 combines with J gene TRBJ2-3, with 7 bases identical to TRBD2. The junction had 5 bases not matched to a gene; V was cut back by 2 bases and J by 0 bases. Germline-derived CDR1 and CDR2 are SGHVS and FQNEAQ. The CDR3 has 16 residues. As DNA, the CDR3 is TGTGCCAGCAGCTTAATTCCTAGCGGAAGCACAGATACGCAGTATTTT. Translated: CASSLIPSGSTDTQYF.

The CDR3 DNA sequence: TGTGCCAGCAGCTTGGCCTTGGCTAGCGGACAAGAGACCCAGTACTTC. This encodes CASSLALASGQETQYF. The chain combines TRBV5-5 with TRBJ2-5, with TRBD2 matching over 7 bases. The length of the CDR3 is 16 residues. V lost 0 bases to trimming and J lost 2 bases; unmatched junction nucleotides: 7. Germline assignment: CDR1 SGHKS and CDR2 YYEKEE (reference sequence). Combining the CDR3 with reference TRBV5-5 and TRBJ2-5 gives the whole variable domain DAGVTQSPTHLIKTRGQQVTLRCSPISGHKSVSWYQQVLGQGPQFIFQYYEKEERGRGNFPDRFSARQFPNYSSELNVNALLLGDSALYLCASSLALASGQETQYFGPGTRLLVL.

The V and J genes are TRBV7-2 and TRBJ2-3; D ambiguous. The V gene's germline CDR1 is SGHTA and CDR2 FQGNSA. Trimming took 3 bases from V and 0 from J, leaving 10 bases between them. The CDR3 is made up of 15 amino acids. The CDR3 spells CASSFALSSTDTQYF. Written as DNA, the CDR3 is TGTGCCAGCAGCTTCGCGCTTTCTAGCACAGATACGCAGTATTTT.

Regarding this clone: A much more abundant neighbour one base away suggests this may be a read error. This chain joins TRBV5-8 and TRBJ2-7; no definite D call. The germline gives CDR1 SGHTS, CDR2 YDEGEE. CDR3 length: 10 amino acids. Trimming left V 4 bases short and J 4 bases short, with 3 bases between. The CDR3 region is CASSLYEQYF. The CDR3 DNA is TGTGCCAGCAGCCTATACGAGCAGTACTTC.

The CDR3 is CASRNLDSYGYTF. The CDR3 DNA follows: TGTGCCAGCAGGAACCTTGACAGCTATGGCTACACCTTC. The chain employs TRBV6-5 and TRBJ1-2, with D perhaps TRBD1 (5 bases). V was shortened by 6 bases and J by 4 bases, with 12 bases between the two germline ends. Per the germline V gene, CDR1 is MNHEY and CDR2 is SVGAGI. This CDR3 is 13 amino acids long.

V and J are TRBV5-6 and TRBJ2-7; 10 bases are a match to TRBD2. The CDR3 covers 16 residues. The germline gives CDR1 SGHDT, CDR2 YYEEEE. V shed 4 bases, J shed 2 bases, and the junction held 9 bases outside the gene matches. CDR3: CASSPDSGGTPYEQYF. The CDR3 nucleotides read TGTGCCAGCAGCCCCGATAGCGGGGGGACTCCCTACGAGCAGTACTTC.

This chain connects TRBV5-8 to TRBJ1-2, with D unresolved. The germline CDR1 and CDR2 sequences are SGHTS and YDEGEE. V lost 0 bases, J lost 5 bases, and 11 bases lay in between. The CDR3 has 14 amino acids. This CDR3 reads CASSLGASFYGYTF. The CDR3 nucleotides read TGTGCCAGCAGCTTGGGGGCAAGTTTTTATGGCTACACCTTC.

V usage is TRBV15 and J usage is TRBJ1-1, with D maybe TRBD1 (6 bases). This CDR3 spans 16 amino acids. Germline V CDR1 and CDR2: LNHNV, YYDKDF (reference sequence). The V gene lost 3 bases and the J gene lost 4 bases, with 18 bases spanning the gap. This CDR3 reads CATSREMGGASTEAFF. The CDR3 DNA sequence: TGTGCCACCAGCAGGGAAATGGGGGGGGCGAGCACTGAAGCTTTCTTT.

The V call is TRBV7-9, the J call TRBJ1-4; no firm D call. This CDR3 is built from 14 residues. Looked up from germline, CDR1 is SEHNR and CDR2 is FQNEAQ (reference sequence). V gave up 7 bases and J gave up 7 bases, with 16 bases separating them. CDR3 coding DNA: TGTGCCAGCACCTCTAGCGGTCTGAGTGAAAAACTGTTTTTT. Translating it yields CASTSSGLSEKLFF.

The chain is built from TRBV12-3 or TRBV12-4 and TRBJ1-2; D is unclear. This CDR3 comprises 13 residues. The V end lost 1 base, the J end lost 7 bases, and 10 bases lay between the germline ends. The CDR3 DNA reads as TGTGCCAGCAGTTTAGGGCAAGTCCTTGGCTACACCTTC. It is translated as CASSLGQVLGYTF.

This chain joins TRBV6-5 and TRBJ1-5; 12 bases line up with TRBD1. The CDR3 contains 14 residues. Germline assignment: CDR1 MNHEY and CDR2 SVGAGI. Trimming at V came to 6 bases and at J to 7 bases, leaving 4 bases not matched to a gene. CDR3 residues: CASRGTGGGQPQHF. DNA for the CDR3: TGTGCCAGCAGGGGGACAGGGGGCGGCCAGCCCCAGCATTTT.

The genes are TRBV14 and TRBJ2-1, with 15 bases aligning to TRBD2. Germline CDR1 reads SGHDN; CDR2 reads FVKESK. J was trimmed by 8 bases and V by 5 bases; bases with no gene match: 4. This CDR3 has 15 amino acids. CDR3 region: CASSWTSGGADEQFF. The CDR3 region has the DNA TGTGCCAGCAGCTGGACTAGCGGGGGGGCGGATGAGCAGTTCTTC.

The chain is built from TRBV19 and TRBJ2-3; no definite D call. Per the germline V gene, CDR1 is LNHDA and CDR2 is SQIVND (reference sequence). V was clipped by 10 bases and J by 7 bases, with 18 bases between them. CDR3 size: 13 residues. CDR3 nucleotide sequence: TGTGCCATTGGCGGCTTGAATGGAAATACGCAGTATTTT. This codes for CAIGGLNGNTQYF.

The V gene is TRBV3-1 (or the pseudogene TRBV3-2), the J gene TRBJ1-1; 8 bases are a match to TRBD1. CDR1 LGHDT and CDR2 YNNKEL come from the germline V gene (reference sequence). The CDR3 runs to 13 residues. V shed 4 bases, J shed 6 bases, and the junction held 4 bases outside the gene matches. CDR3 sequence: CASSLTQGAEAFF. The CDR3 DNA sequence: TGTGCCAGCAGCCTTACACAGGGGGCTGAAGCTTTCTTT.

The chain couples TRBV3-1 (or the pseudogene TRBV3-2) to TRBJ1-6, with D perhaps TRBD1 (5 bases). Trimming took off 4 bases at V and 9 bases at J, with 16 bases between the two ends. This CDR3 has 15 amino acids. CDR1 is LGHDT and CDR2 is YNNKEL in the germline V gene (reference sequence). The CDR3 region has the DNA TGTGCCAGCAGCCCAGATGGGGGGGTAGGTTCACCCCTCCACTTT. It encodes CASSPDGGVGSPLHF.

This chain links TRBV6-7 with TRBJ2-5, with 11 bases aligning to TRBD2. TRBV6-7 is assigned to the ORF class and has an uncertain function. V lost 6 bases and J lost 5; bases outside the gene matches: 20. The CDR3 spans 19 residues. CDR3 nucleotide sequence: TGTGCCAGCAGCCCCTACCCCCGACTAGCGGGGCTCCTGGGGGAGACCCAGTACTTC. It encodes CASSPYPRLAGLLGETQYF.

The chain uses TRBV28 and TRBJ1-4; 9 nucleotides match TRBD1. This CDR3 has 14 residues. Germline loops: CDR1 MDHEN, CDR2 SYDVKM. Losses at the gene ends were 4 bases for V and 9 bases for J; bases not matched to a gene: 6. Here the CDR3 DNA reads TGTGCCAGCAGTTCAGGGACAGGGCCCCAAAAACTGTTTTTT. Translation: CASSSGTGPQKLFF.

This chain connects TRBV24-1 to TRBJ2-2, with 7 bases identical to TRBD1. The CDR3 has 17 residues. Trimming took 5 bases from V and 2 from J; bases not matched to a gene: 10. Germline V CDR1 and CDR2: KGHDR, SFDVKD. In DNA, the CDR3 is TGTGCCACCAGTGGCCTCACACAGGGGCGCAACACCGGGGAGCTGTTTTTT. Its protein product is CATSGLTQGRNTGELFF.

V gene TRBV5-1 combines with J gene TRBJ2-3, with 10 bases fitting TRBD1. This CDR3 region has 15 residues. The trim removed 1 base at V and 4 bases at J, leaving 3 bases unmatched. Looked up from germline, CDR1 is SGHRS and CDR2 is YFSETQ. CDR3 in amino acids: CASSLWDRGADTQYF. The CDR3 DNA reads TGCGCCAGCAGCTTGTGGGACAGGGGCGCAGATACGCAGTATTTT.